A selection of T cell receptor beta chains follows, all from one sample in a study of cytomegalovirus exposure and HLA in healthy donors. TCRdb's copy holds only in-frame clones and misses some; the assay was immunoSEQ multiplex PCR. In all, the sample yields about 160,000 clones. The sample comprised PBMCs. Receptor source: a man aged 25 to 40 in good health and CMV-seronegative. Each CDR3 is given with its conserved first and last residue. Each record gives: V gene, J gene, D gene, CDR3 DNA, CDR3 protein. D genes are given only for firm matches.

v_gene: TRBV5-1; j_gene: TRBJ2-1; d_gene: TRBD2; CDR3nt: TGCGCCAGCAGACGTGCCCCGGTTGGATGGCTAGCGGGTCCGAGCTCCTACAATGAGCAGTTCTTC; CDR3aa: CASRRAPVGWLAGPSSYNEQFF
v_gene: TRBV15; j_gene: TRBJ1-2; d_gene: NA; CDR3nt: TGTGCCACCAGCAGAGATGACGGGAGGCCTAACTATGGCTACACCTTC; CDR3aa: CATSRDDGRPNYGYTF
v_gene: TRBV5-1; j_gene: TRBJ2-3; d_gene: TRBD2; CDR3nt: TGCGCCAGCAGTTGGACCGGGACTAGCGGGAGGAAGCGCACAGATACGCAGTATTTT; CDR3aa: CASSWTGTSGRKRTDTQYF
v_gene: TRBV18; j_gene: TRBJ2-7; d_gene: TRBD2; CDR3nt: TGTGCCAGCTCACCACCCAGCGGGAGGGCCATCGAGCAGTACTTC; CDR3aa: CASSPPSGRAIEQYF
v_gene: TRBV18; j_gene: TRBJ1-1; d_gene: TRBD1; CDR3nt: TGTGCCAGCTCGCCGATAAGGGGGCCTGAAGCTTTCTTT; CDR3aa: CASSPIRGPEAFF
v_gene: TRBV15; j_gene: TRBJ1-5; d_gene: TRBD1; CDR3nt: TGTGCCACCAGCAGCAGGGGGGTTAATCAGCCCCAGCATTTT; CDR3aa: CATSSRGVNQPQHF
v_gene: TRBV5-1; j_gene: TRBJ2-7; d_gene: TRBD2; CDR3nt: TGCGCCAGCAGCTTGGGAATAGCGGGACTACCCCAGGGTTACGAGCAGTACTTC; CDR3aa: CASSLGIAGLPQGYEQYF
v_gene: TRBV6-5; j_gene: TRBJ1-5; d_gene: NA; CDR3nt: TGTGCCAGCAGTCACAGGGATAGAGAGCCCCAGCATTTT; CDR3aa: CASSHRDREPQHF
v_gene: TRBV28; j_gene: TRBJ1-2; d_gene: TRBD1; CDR3nt: TGTGCCAGCATGGCAGGGGGCTATGGCTACACCTTC; CDR3aa: CASMAGGYGYTF
v_gene: TRBV2; j_gene: TRBJ2-7; d_gene: NA; CDR3nt: TGTGCCAGCGTGGGGCCCATCTCCGAGCAGTACTTC; CDR3aa: CASVGPISEQYF
v_gene: TRBV4-1; j_gene: TRBJ2-7; d_gene: TRBD2; CDR3nt: TGCGCCAGCAGCCAAGGGGGACTAGCCTACGAGCAGTACTTC; CDR3aa: CASSQGGLAYEQYF
v_gene: TRBV7-9; j_gene: TRBJ2-3; d_gene: TRBD1; CDR3nt: TGTGCCAGCAGCCCCGGACAGGGCACAGATACGCAGTATTTT; CDR3aa: CASSPGQGTDTQYF
v_gene: TRBV27; j_gene: TRBJ1-2; d_gene: NA; CDR3nt: TGTGCCAGCAGCCCCCTTGGGGGCCCTTTTCTAGATGGCTACACCTTC; CDR3aa: CASSPLGGPFLDGYTF
v_gene: TRBV12-5; j_gene: TRBJ2-3; d_gene: NA; CDR3nt: TGTGCTAGTGGTTTGGTACAGGTCAGTTTAGGACAGCCGGGATCTAGCACAGATACGCAGTATTTT; CDR3aa: CASGLVQVSLGQPGSSTDTQYF
v_gene: TRBV7-9; j_gene: TRBJ1-2; d_gene: TRBD1; CDR3nt: TGTGCCAGCAGCTTGACATCGGGACAGCTCTATGGCTACACCTTC; CDR3aa: CASSLTSGQLYGYTF
v_gene: TRBV18; j_gene: TRBJ1-4; d_gene: NA; CDR3nt: TGTGCCAGCTCACTAACAACGGGAGCCGATAATGAAAAACTGTTTTTT; CDR3aa: CASSLTTGADNEKLFF
v_gene: TRBV27; j_gene: TRBJ2-7; d_gene: TRBD2; CDR3nt: TGTGCCAGCAGTTTCACTAGCGGGTCCTACGAGCAGTACTTC; CDR3aa: CASSFTSGSYEQYF
v_gene: TRBV28; j_gene: TRBJ2-2; d_gene: NA; CDR3nt: TGTGCCGGGGGGGCTTCGAACACCGGGGAGCTGTTTTTT; CDR3aa: CAGGASNTGELFF
v_gene: TRBV6-1; j_gene: TRBJ1-2; d_gene: TRBD1; CDR3nt: TGTGCCAGCAGAGAGGGACAGGGGGCGCGTTTAGGCTACACCTTC; CDR3aa: CASREGQGARLGYTF
v_gene: TRBV11-2; j_gene: TRBJ1-4; d_gene: NA; CDR3nt: TGTGCCAGCAGCTTAAGCGGTTCACTTCGCCGGACTGGAGCTGAAAAACTGTTTTTT; CDR3aa: CASSLSGSLRRTGAEKLFF
v_gene: TRBV11-3; j_gene: TRBJ2-7; d_gene: TRBD2; CDR3nt: TGTGCCAGCAGTTCGAGCGGGAGTCCCCCCGAGCAGTACTTC; CDR3aa: CASSSSGSPPEQYF
v_gene: TRBV7-2; j_gene: TRBJ1-3; d_gene: NA; CDR3nt: TGTGCCAGCAGCTTAGGGCCCACAAGCTCTGGAAACACCATATATTTT; CDR3aa: CASSLGPTSSGNTIYF
v_gene: TRBV6-5; j_gene: TRBJ1-1; d_gene: NA; CDR3nt: TGTGCCAGCAGTTATAACGGGGAAACTGAAGCTTTCTTT; CDR3aa: CASSYNGETEAFF
v_gene: TRBV6-5; j_gene: TRBJ2-7; d_gene: TRBD2; CDR3nt: TGTGCCAGCAGTTACTATAGCGGGGCGAGCTCCTACGAGCAGTACTTC; CDR3aa: CASSYYSGASSYEQYF
v_gene: TRBV5-1; j_gene: TRBJ2-7; d_gene: NA; CDR3nt: TGCGCCAGCAGCACATTAGCCGGGACAAAGAGCTACGAGCAGTACTTC; CDR3aa: CASSTLAGTKSYEQYF
v_gene: TRBV10-3; j_gene: TRBJ2-5; d_gene: NA; CDR3nt: TGTGCCACAGGGGAGATCCAAGAGACCCAGTACTTC; CDR3aa: CATGEIQETQYF